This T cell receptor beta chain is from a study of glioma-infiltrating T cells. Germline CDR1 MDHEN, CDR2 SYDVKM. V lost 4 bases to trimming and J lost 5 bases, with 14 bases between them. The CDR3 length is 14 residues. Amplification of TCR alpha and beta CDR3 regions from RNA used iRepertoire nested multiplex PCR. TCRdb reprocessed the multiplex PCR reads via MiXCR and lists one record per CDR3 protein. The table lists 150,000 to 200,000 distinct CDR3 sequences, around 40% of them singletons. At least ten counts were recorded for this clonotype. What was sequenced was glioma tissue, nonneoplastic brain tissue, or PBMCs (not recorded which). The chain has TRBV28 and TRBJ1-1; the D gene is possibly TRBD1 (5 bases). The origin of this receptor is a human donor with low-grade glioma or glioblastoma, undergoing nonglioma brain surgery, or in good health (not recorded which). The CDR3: CASSSPGVRTEAFF. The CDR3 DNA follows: TGTGCCAGCAGTTCCCCGGGGGTGCGAACTGAAGCTTTCTTT.